The next 26 T cell receptor beta chains were all read from a single sample in a study of T cells in Graves' hyperthyroidism and ophthalmopathy. RNA transcripts provided the source from which TCR beta CDR3 regions were amplified. The study used the HTBI primer set for a first-round RT-PCR of the TCR CDR3. TCRdb reprocessed the multiplex PCR reads via MiXCR and lists one record per CDR3 protein. Of about 300,000 distinct CDR3 sequences listed, around a fifth are singletons. Sequencing input: blood. The receptors originated from a man aged 45-65 years with Graves' ophthalmopathy.

This clonotype has ten or more counts. The rearrangement links TRBV7-3 to TRBJ2-1; D unresolved. The germline V and J ends were trimmed by 1 base and 5 bases, with 18 bases remaining between them. There are 17 residues in the CDR3. CDR1 is SGHTA, CDR2 FQGTGA, per germline. The CDR3 DNA reads as TGTGCCAGCAGCTTAATTGAGGCACCCTTAGCACACAATGAGCAGTTCTTC. Protein product: CASSLIEAPLAHNEQFF.

This clonotype was seen repeatedly, ten times or more. The chain carries TRBV7-8 and TRBJ1-3; a possible D gene is TRBD1 (6 bases). Trimming cost V 5 bases and J 4 bases, with 12 bases left between them. CDR1 SGHVS and CDR2 FQNEAQ come from the germline V gene. This CDR3 is 14 amino acids long. The CDR3 DNA reads TGTGCCAGCAGCCGGACAGCGGCCGGAAACACCATATATTTT. Translated: CASSRTAAGNTIYF.

Many counts were recorded for this clonotype. The chain couples TRBV6-6 to TRBJ1-2; 11 nucleotides match TRBD1. The junction had 11 bases not matched to a gene; V was cut back by 2 bases and J by 3 bases. The CDR3 loop spans 18 amino acids. Germline-derived CDR1 and CDR2 are MNHNY and SVGAGI (reference sequence). Here the CDR3 reads CASSYMRTGGAGDYGYTF. DNA of the CDR3: TGTGCCAGCAGTTACATGCGGACAGGGGGCGCTGGGGACTATGGCTACACCTTC.

The rearrangement links TRBV28 to TRBJ1-2; D gene unclear. The CDR3 loop spans 13 amino acids. V dropped 5 bases and J dropped 2 bases, with 9 bases sitting between them. CDR1 is MDHEN, CDR2 SYDVKM, per germline. DNA for the CDR3: TGTGCCAGCAGTACTCCTGCGAACTATGGCTACACCTTC. It encodes CASSTPANYGYTF.

The chain employs TRBV6-5 and TRBJ2-7; 9 nucleotides agree with TRBD2. The germline V gene has CDR1 MNHEY and CDR2 SVGAGI. The CDR3 runs to 16 residues. The ends lost 0 bases at V and 4 bases at J; junction bases unmatched: 7. The CDR3 DNA is TGTGCCAGCAGTTACTCCGGGGTAGCGGGAGTGTACGAGCAGTACTTC. This sequence encodes CASSYSGVAGVYEQYF.

The sample holds a few counts of this clonotype. This chain uses TRBV6-7 with TRBJ2-5, with D perhaps matching TRBD1 (6 bases). TRBV6-7 belongs to the ORF category, with a function that is uncertain. Trimming cost V 0 bases and J 6 bases, with 11 bases left between them. CDR3 length equals 14 residues. CDR3 nucleotides: TGTGCCAGCAGTTACTCTGGGGGCGCAAAGACCCAGTACTTC. It specifies CASSYSGGAKTQYF.

The table lists this clonotype with many counts. The CDR3 DNA sequence: TGTGCCAGCAGTCTCGAGGGGACTTACCGGAATGAGCAGTTCTTC. It translates to CASSLEGTYRNEQFF. The chain carries TRBV28 and TRBJ2-1; D possibly corresponds to TRBD2 (6 bases). Germline V lookup: CDR1 MDHEN, CDR2 SYDVKM. Trimming stripped 5 bases from V and 7 bases from J, with 18 bases between. The CDR3 runs to 15 residues.

In this sample, this clonotype turned up many times. V and J are TRBV2 and TRBJ1-5; D gene unclear. Germline CDR1 and CDR2: SNHLY and FYNNEI. V shed 7 bases and J shed 7 bases, with 23 bases lying between them. CDR3 length: 16 amino acids. This chain's CDR3 is CASTGVAIGREQPQHF. In nucleotides, the CDR3 is TGTGCCAGCACGGGTGTTGCAATAGGACGGGAACAGCCCCAGCATTTT.

This clonotype has a count of ten or more. This chain joins TRBV20-1 and TRBJ2-3; D not resolved. The germline V gene encodes CDR1 DFQATT and CDR2 SNEGSKA (reference sequence). This CDR3 comprises 13 residues. Trimming removed 1 base from V and 6 bases from J, with 11 bases in between. In DNA, the CDR3 is TGCAGTGCTAGAGCCCCCGGACGGGATACGCAGTATTTT. Translating it yields CSARAPGRDTQYF.

This clonotype was found many times. The chain joins TRBV28 to TRBJ1-2; no reliable D call. Germline loops: CDR1 MDHEN, CDR2 SYDVKM. V gave up 5 bases and J gave up 5 bases, with 21 bases separating them. This CDR3 spans 16 amino acids. DNA for the CDR3: TGTGCCAGCAGTCCGACCCAAGAGGCCCCTTTTTATGGCTACACCTTC. Translating gives CASSPTQEAPFYGYTF.

There are a few counts of this clonotype. This chain connects TRBV6-1 to TRBJ2-1; D possibly uses TRBD1 or TRBD2 (7 bases each). The CDR3 runs to 16 residues. Trimming took 4 bases from V and 4 from J, leaving 17 bases between them. Germline CDR1 and CDR2: MNHNS and SASEGT. The CDR3 coding sequence is TGTGCCAGCAGTGCTCCAGGGGGGGGGAGTTACAATGAGCAGTTCTTC. It translates to CASSAPGGGSYNEQFF.

This clonotype was counted many times. The chain links TRBV20-1 to TRBJ2-4, with D hard to call. Looked up from germline, CDR1 is DFQATT and CDR2 is SNEGSKA (reference sequence). The CDR3 totals 13 residues. Trimming took off 3 bases at V and 3 bases at J, with 9 bases between the two ends. The CDR3 protein is CSARSDDKNIQYF. In DNA, the CDR3 is TGCAGTGCTAGGTCGGACGACAAAAACATTCAGTACTTC.

This rearrangement joins TRBV19 to TRBJ2-1; TRBD2 agrees at 7 bases. J lost 2 bases, V lost 4 bases, and 8 bases had no gene match. The germline V gene has CDR1 LNHDA and CDR2 SQIVND (reference sequence). The CDR3 contains 16 residues. The CDR3 DNA sequence: TGTGCCAGTAGTACCTCATCAGCGGGAACCTACAATGAGCAGTTCTTC. Translation gives CASSTSSAGTYNEQFF.

This clonotype was detected ten times or more. The chain recombines TRBV6-1 with TRBJ2-1; D possibly corresponds to TRBD2 (6 bases). The CDR3 runs 17 residues. Between the trimmed V and J ends, which lost 5 bases and 7 bases, there was a span of 24 bases. CDR1 MNHNS and CDR2 SASEGT come from the germline V gene. CDR3 nucleotide sequence: TGTGCCAGCAGTTTGGGCCGTAGGGCGGGGTCTGGTAATGAGCAGTTCTTC. Its translation: CASSLGRRAGSGNEQFF.

In its sample, this clonotype was seen many times. The gene calls are TRBV28 and TRBJ2-1, with a weak D call TRBD2 (6 bases). Per germline, CDR1 MDHEN and CDR2 SYDVKM. There are 14 residues in the CDR3. V was trimmed by 2 bases and J by 9 bases, leaving 14 bases between them. The DNA for the CDR3 is TGTGCCAGCAGTTTACTAGCGCCGCTAGGTGAGCAGTTCTTC. It is translated as CASSLLAPLGEQFF.

The V call is TRBV5-6, the J call TRBJ2-7; 10 bases agree with TRBD2. Trimming at V came to 0 bases and at J to 3 bases, leaving 6 bases not matched to a gene. Looked up from germline, CDR1 is SGHDT and CDR2 is YYEEEE. CDR3 length equals 16 residues. The CDR3 loop reads CASSLEPSGRDYEQYF. CDR3 coding DNA: TGTGCCAGCAGCTTGGAACCTAGCGGGAGAGACTACGAGCAGTACTTC.

This clonotype appeared many times. This sequence joins TRBV5-1 and TRBJ2-4; weak D call: TRBD2 (6 bases). The germline gives CDR1 SGHRS, CDR2 YFSETQ. The length of the CDR3 is 12 residues. The V end was cut by 6 bases, the J end by 9 bases, with 13 bases between. In DNA, the CDR3 is TGCGCCAGCAAGGAGGGTGTGGGCATTCAGTACTTC. As protein: CASKEGVGIQYF.

Only a few counts were recorded for this clonotype. CDR3 in DNA: TGTGCCAGCAGCCGCAAGAGGCCGGGACAGGGTGCCTACGAGCAGTACTTC. This gives the protein CASSRKRPGQGAYEQYF. The chain employs TRBV3-1 and TRBJ2-7; 9 nucleotides align to TRBD1. This CDR3 region has 17 residues. Per germline, CDR1 LGHDT and CDR2 YNNKEL (reference sequence). After removal of 4 bases from V and 2 bases from J, the junction contained 12 bases not matched to a gene.

The rearrangement uses TRBV5-1 and TRBJ2-1, with D perhaps matching TRBD1 (6 bases). Germline CDR1 SGHRS, CDR2 YFSETQ. This CDR3 is 17 amino acids long. Between the trimmed V and J ends, which lost 1 base and 2 bases, there was a span of 16 bases. CDR3 in amino acids: CASSLTEDNRAYNEQFF. The DNA of the CDR3 is TGCGCCAGCAGCTTGACCGAGGACAACAGGGCCTACAATGAGCAGTTCTTC.

Ten or more counts support this clonotype. V gene TRBV12-3 or TRBV12-4 combines with J gene TRBJ2-1, with 16 nucleotides matching TRBD2. V shed 8 bases, J shed 10 bases, and the junction held 11 bases outside the gene matches. The CDR3 loop spans 16 amino acids. CDR3 protein: CASRPPGLAGGEEQFF. The DNA for the CDR3 is TGTGCCAGCCGACCACCGGGACTAGCGGGGGGGGAGGAGCAGTTCTTC.

This chain connects TRBV7-2 to TRBJ2-1; 9 bases are a match to TRBD2. The CDR3 spans 16 residues. Germline-derived CDR1 and CDR2 are SGHTA and FQGNSA. The trim removed 5 bases at V and 3 bases at J, leaving 8 bases unmatched. DNA of the CDR3: TGTGCCAGCAGCCCGAGACTAGCGGAGGTCTACAATGAGCAGTTCTTC. Its translation: CASSPRLAEVYNEQFF.

This clonotype appeared a few times. V usage is TRBV3-1 and J usage is TRBJ2-7; D not resolved. CDR3 length: 14 residues. V lost 0 bases and J lost 3, with 9 bases in between. The germline CDR1 and CDR2 sequences are LGHDT and YNNKEL (reference sequence). The chain's CDR3 is CASSQDSAFYEQYF. For the CDR3, the DNA is TGTGCCAGCAGCCAAGATTCTGCGTTCTACGAGCAGTACTTC.

CDR3 residues: CASSVDRGLGETQYF. Written as DNA, the CDR3 is TGTGCCAGCAGTGTGGACAGGGGGTTGGGGGAGACCCAGTACTTC. This chain links TRBV6-1 with TRBJ2-5; TRBD1 agrees at 10 bases. Looked up from germline, CDR1 is MNHNS and CDR2 is SASEGT. This CDR3 has 15 residues. The ends lost 4 bases at V and 5 bases at J; junction bases unmatched: 7.

In its sample, this clonotype was seen many times. The CDR3 coding sequence is TGTGCCAGCACCGAGACGGGGAAGGGCTACGAGCAGTACTTC. Its protein product is CASTETGKGYEQYF. The J gene is TRBJ2-7, the V gene TRBV2, with D possibly TRBD2 on 5 matching bases. Germline CDR1 and CDR2: SNHLY and FYNNEI. The CDR3 has 14 amino acids. Trimming stripped 7 bases from V and 3 bases from J, with 16 bases between.

The table lists this clonotype with many counts. The gene calls are TRBV11-3 and TRBJ2-5, with D possibly matching TRBD1 (6 bases). V lost 5 bases, J lost 5 bases, and 18 bases lay in between. Germline values: CDR1 SGHNT, CDR2 YENEEA. The CDR3 runs 15 residues. For the CDR3, the DNA is TGTGCCAGCAGCCCCGGGTTGGGGGCGAGGGAGACCCAGTACTTC. It is translated as CASSPGLGARETQYF. Looking up the rest from reference TRBV11-3 and TRBJ2-5 gives the full variable domain: EAGVVQSPRYKIIEKKQPVAFWCNPISGHNTLYWYLQNLGQGPELLIRYENEEAVDDSQLPKDRFSAERLKGVDSTLKIQPAELGDSAVYLCASSPGLGARETQYFGPGTRLLVL.

This clonotype was observed at least ten times. The chain carries TRBV5-1 and TRBJ1-1; D remains unclear. Per germline, CDR1 SGHRS and CDR2 YFSETQ. Deletions cut 0 bases from V and 7 bases from J, with 13 bases between. The CDR3 loop spans 14 amino acids. The CDR3 sequence: CASSLATTVGEAFF. DNA of the CDR3: TGCGCCAGCAGCTTGGCCACGACGGTCGGTGAAGCTTTCTTT.